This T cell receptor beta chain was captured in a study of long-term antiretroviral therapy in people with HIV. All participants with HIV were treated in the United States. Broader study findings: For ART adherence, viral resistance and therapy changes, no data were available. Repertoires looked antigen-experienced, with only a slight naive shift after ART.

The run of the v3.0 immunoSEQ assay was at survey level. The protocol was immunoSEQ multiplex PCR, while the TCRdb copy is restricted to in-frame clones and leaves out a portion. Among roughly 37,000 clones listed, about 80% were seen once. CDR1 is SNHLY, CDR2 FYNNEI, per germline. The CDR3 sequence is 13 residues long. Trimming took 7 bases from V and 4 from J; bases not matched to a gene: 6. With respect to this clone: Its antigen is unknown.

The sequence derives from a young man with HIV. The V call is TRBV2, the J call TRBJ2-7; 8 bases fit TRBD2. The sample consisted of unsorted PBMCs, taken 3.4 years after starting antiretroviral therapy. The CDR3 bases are TGTGCCAGCAAGAGCGGGAGCGCGTACGAGCAGTACTTC. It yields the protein CASKSGSAYEQYF.